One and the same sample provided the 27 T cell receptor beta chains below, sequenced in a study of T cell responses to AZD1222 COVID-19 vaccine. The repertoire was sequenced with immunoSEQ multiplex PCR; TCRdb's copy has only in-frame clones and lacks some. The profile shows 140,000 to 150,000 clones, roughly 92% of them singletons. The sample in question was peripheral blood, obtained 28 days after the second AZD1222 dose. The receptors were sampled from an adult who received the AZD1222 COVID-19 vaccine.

The DNA of the CDR3 is TGCGCCAGCAGCCCTCGGATGAACACCGGGGAGCTGTTTTTT. Protein: CASSPRMNTGELFF. The chain recombines TRBV4-3 with TRBJ2-2; D unclear. Germline CDR1 is LGHNA and CDR2 is YSLEER. The V end lost 4 bases, the J end lost 1 base, and 7 bases lay between the germline ends. The CDR3 is 14 residues long.

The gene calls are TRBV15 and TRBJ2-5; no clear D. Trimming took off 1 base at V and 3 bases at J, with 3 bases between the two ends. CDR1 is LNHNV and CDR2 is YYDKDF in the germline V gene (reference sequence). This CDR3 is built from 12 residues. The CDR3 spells CATSRGKETQYF. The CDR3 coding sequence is TGTGCCACCAGCAGAGGTAAAGAGACCCAGTACTTC.

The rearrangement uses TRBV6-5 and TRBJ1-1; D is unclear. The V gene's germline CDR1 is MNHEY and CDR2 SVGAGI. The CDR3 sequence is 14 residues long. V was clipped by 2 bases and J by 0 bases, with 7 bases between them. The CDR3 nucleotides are TGTGCCAGCAGTTACCGGATCATGAACACTGAAGCTTTCTTT. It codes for CASSYRIMNTEAFF.

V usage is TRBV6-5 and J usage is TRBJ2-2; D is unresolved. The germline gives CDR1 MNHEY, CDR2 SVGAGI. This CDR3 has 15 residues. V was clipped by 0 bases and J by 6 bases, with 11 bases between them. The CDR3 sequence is CASSYSQLNPGELFF. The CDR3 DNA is TGTGCCAGCAGTTACTCCCAGTTAAACCCCGGGGAGCTGTTTTTT.

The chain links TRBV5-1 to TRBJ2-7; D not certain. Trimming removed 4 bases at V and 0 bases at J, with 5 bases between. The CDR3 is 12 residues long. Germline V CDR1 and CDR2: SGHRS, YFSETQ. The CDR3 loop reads CASSISSYEQYF. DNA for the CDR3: TGCGCCAGCAGCATAAGCTCCTACGAGCAGTACTTC.

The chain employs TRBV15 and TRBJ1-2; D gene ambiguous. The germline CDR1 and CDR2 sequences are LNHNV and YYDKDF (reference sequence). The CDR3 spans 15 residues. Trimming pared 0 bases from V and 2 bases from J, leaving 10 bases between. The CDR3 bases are TGTGCCACCAGCAGAGACGGCCCAACCAACTATGGCTACACCTTC. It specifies CATSRDGPTNYGYTF.

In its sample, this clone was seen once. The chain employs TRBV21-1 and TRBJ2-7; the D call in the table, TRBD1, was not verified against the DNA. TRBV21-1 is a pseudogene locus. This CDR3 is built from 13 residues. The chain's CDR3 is CASSIQGVYEQYF. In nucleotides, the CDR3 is TGTGCCAGCAGCATACAGGGGGTCTACGAGCAGTACTTC.

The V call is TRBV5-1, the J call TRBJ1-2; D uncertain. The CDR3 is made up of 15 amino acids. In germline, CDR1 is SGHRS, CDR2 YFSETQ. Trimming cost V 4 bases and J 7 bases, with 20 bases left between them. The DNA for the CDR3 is TGCGCCAGCAGCATAAATCCCGATAAGGCGGCTGGCTACACCTTC. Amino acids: CASSINPDKAAGYTF.

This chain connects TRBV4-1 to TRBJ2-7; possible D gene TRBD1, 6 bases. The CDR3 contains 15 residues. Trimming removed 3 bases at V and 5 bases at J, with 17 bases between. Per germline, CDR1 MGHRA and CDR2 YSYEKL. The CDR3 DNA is TGCGCCAGCAGCCAGGGACCCGGGACAAGGAACGAGCAGTACTTC. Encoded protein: CASSQGPGTRNEQYF.

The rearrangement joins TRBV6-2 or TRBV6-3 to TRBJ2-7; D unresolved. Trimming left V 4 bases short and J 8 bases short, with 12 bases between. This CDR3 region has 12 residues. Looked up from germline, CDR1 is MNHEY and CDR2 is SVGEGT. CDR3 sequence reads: CASSFGREKQYF. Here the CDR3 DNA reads TGTGCCAGCAGTTTTGGAAGGGAAAAGCAGTACTTC.

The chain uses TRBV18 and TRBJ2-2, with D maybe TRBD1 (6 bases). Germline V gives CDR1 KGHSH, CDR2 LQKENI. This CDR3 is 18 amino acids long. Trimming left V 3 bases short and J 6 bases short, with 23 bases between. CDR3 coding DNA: TGTGCCAGCTCACCTCTTCCCGCTACCGGGACAAGGGCCGGGGAGCTGTTTTTT. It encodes CASSPLPATGTRAGELFF. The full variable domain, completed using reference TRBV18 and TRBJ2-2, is NAGVMQNPRHLVRRRGQEARLRCSPMKGHSHVYWYRQLPEEGLKFMVYLQKENIIDESGMPKERFSAEFPKEGPSILRIQQVVRGDSAAYFCASSPLPATGTRAGELFFGEGSRLTVL.

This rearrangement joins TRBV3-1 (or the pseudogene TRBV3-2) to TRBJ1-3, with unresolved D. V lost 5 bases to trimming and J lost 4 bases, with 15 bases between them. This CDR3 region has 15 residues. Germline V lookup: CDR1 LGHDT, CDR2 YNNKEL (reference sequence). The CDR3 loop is CASSTPKKGGNTIYF. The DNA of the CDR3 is TGTGCCAGCAGCACCCCTAAAAAGGGAGGAAACACCATATATTTT.

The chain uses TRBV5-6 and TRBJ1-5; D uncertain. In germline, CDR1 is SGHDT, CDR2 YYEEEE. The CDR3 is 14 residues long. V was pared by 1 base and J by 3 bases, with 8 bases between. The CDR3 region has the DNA TGTGCCAGCAGCTTGCCAGGTTTCAATCAGCCCCAGCATTTT. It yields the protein CASSLPGFNQPQHF.

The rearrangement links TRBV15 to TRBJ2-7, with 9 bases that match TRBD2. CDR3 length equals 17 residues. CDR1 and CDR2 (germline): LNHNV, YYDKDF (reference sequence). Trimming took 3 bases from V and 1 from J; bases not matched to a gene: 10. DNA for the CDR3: TGTGCCACCAGCAGGGGATCAACTAGCGGGTTATCCTACGAGCAGTACTTC. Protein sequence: CATSRGSTSGLSYEQYF.

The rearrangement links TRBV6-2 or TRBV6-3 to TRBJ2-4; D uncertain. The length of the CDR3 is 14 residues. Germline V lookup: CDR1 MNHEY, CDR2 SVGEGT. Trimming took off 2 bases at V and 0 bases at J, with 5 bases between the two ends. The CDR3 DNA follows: TGTGCCAGCAGTTACGGGGTAGCCAAAAACATTCAGTACTTC. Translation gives CASSYGVAKNIQYF.

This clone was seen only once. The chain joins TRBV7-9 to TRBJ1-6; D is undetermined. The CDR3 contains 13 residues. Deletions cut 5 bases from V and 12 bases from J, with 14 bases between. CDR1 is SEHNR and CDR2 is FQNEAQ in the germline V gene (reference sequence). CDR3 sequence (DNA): TGTGCCAGCAGCGATCAGGAACTGGGACCCCTCCACTTT. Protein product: CASSDQELGPLHF.

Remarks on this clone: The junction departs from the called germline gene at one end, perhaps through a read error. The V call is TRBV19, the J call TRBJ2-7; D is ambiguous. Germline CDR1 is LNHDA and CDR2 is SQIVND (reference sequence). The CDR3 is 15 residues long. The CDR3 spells CTSSIGEEPFYEQYF. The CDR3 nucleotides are TGTACCAGTAGTATAGGAGAGGAACCCTTCTACGAGCAGTACTTC.

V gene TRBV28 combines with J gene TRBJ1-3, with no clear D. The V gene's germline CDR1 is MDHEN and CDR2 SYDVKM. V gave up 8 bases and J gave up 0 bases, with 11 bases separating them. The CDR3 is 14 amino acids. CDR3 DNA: TGTGCCAGCCTCTTCTCGGGCTCTGGAAACACCATATATTTT. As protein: CASLFSGSGNTIYF.

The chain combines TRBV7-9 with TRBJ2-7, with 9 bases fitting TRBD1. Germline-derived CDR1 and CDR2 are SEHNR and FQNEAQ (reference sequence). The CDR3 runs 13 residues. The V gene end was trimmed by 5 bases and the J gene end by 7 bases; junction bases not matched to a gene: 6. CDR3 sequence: CASSIGTGREQYF. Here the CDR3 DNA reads TGTGCCAGCAGCATCGGGACAGGGAGAGAGCAGTACTTC.

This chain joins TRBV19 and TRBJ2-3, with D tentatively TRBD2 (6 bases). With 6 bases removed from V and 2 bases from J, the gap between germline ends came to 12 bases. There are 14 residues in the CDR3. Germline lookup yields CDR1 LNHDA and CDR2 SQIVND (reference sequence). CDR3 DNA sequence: TGTGCCAGTAGGTGGGCGGGGAACACAGATACGCAGTATTTT. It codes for CASRWAGNTDTQYF.

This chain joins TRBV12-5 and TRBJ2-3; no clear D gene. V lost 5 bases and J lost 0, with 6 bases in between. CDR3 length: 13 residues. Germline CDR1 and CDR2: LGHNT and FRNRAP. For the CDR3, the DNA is TGTGCTAGTGGTCCCTCAAGCACAGATACGCAGTATTTT. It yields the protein CASGPSSTDTQYF. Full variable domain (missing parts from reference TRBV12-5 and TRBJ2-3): DARVTQTPRHKVTEMGQEVTMRCQPILGHNTVFWYRQTMMQGLELLAYFRNRAPLDDSGMPKDRFSAEMPDATLATLKIQPSEPRDSAVYFCASGPSSTDTQYFGPGTRLTVL.

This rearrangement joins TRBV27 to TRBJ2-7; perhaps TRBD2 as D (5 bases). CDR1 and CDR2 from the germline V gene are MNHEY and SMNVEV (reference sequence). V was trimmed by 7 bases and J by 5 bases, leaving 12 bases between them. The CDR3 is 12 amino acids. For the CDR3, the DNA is TGTGCCAGCAAGGGAGAAAAAAACGAGCAGTACTTC. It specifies CASKGEKNEQYF.

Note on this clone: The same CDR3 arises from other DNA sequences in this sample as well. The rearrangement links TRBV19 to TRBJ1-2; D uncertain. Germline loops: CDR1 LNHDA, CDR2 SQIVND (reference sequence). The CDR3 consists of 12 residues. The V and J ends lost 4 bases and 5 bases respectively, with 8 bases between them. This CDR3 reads CASSRGNYGYTF. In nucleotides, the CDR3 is TGTGCCAGTAGTAGAGGGAATTATGGCTACACCTTC.

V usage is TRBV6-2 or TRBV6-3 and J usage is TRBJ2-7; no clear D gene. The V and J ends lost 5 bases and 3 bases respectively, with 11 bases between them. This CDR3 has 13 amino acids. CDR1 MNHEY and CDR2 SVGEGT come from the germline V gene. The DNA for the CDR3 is TGTGCCAGCAGTGACCTACCTAGCTACGAGCAGTACTTC. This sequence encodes CASSDLPSYEQYF.

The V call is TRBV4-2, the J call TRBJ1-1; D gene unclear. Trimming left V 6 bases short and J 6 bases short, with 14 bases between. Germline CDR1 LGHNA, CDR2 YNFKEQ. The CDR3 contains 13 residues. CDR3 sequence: CASSLNSHPEAFF. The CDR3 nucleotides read TGTGCCAGCAGTCTCAACTCACATCCTGAAGCTTTCTTT.

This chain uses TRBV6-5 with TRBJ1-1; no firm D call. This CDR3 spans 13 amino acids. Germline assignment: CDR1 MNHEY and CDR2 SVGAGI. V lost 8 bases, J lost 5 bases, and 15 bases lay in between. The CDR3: CASLRDRGTEAFF. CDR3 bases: TGTGCCAGCTTAAGGGATCGTGGAACTGAAGCTTTCTTT.

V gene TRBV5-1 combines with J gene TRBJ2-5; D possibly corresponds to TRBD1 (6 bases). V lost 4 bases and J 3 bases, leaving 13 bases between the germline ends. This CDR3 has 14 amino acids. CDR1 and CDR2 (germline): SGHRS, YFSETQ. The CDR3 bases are TGCGCCAGCAGCGTGGGGACAACAGAAGAGACCCAGTACTTC. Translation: CASSVGTTEETQYF.